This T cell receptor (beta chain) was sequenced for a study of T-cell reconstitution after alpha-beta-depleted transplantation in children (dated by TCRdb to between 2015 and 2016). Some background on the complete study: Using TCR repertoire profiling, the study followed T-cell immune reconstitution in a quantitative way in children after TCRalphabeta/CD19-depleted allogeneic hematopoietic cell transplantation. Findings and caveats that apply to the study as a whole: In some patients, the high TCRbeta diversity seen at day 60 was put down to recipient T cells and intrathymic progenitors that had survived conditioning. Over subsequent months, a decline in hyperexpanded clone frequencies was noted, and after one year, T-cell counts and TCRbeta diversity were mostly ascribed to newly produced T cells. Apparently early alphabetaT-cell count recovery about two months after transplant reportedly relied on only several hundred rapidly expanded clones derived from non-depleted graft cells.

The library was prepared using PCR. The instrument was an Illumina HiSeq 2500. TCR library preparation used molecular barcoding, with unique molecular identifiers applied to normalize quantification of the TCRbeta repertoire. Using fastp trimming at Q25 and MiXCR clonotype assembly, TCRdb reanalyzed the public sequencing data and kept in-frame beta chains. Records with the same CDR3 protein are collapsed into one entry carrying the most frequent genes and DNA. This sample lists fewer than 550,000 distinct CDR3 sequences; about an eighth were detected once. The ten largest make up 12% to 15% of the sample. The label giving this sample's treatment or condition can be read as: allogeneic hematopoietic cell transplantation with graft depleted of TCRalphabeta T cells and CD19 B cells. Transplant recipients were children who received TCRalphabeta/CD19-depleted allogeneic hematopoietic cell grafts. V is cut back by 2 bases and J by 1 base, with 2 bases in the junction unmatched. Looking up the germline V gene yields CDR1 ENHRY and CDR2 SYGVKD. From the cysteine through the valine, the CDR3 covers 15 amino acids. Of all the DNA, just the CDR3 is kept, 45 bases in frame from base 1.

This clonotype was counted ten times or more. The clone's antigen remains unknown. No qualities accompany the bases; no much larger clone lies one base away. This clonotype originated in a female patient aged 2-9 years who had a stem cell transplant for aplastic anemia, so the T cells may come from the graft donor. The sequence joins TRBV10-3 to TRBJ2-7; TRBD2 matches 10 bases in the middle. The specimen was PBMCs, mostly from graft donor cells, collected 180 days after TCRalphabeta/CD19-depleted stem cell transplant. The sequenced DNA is TGTGCCATCAGTGAGGGACTAGCGGTTTCCTACGAGCAGTACGTC. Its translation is CAISEGLAVSYEQYV.